Following are 29 T cell receptor beta chains from one sample sequenced in a study of beta chain features in type 1 diabetes. Expressed TCRB transcripts were sequenced because the entire RNA isolate underwent reverse transcription. Here immunoSEQ multiplex PCR was the method, and the copy in TCRdb shows in-frame clones only, minus some. Of some 400,000 clones detected, roughly 16% appear once; the ten largest clones hold 0.019%. Sequencing was performed on naive CD4+ T cells from blood. The receptors here all came from a woman in her late teens or twenties in good health.

A word on this clone: At the DNA level, this CDR3 is encoded by other sequences in the same sample as well. The chain joins TRBV5-4 to TRBJ1-1, with D possibly being TRBD1 (6 bases). This CDR3 has 14 amino acids. The ends were cut back, 2 bases at V and 2 bases at J, with 10 bases in the middle. Germline V gene sequence: CDR1 SGHNT, CDR2 YYREEE (reference sequence). The CDR3 DNA follows: TGTGCCAGCAGCTTACAGGGAGTTAACACTGAAGCTTTCTTT. This sequence encodes CASSLQGVNTEAFF.

This rearrangement joins TRBV9 to TRBJ2-7, with TRBD1 identical over 9 bases. The CDR3 runs 15 residues. V dropped 3 bases and J dropped 3; count of bases not matched to a gene: 7. Per germline, CDR1 SGDLS and CDR2 YYNGEE. The CDR3 region has the DNA TGTGCCAGCAGCGGATCCACAGGGGGCATCTACGAGCAGTACTTC. This gives the protein CASSGSTGGIYEQYF.

The chain employs TRBV7-9 and TRBJ1-1, with D unclear. CDR1 and CDR2 (germline): SEHNR, FQNEAQ (reference sequence). Trimming stripped 5 bases from V and 0 bases from J, with 7 bases between. The CDR3 covers 13 residues. CDR3 amino acids: CASSREMNTEAFF. Here the CDR3 DNA reads TGTGCCAGCAGCCGAGAAATGAACACTGAAGCTTTCTTT. Full variable domain (remainder filled in from reference TRBV7-9 and TRBJ1-1): DTGVSQNPRHKITKRGQNVTFRCDPISEHNRLYWYRQTLGQGPEFLTYFQNEAQLEKSRLLSDRFSAERPKGSFSTLEIQRTEQGDSAMYLCASSREMNTEAFFGQGTRLTVV.

The CDR3 sequence is CASSSGTGGTDTQYF. The DNA for the CDR3 is TGTGCCAGCAGTTCTGGGACTGGGGGCACAGATACGCAGTATTTT. The chain joins TRBV28 to TRBJ2-3, with D possibly matching TRBD2 (6 bases). Trimming removed 4 bases from V and 1 base from J, with 12 bases in between. The CDR3 length is 15 residues. Germline V gives CDR1 MDHEN, CDR2 SYDVKM.

This clone came up a few times. The J gene is TRBJ2-3, the V gene TRBV11-1; D not certain. Trimming stripped 3 bases from V and 0 bases from J, with 4 bases between. This CDR3 spans 13 amino acids. Germline CDR1 reads SGHAT; CDR2 reads FQDESV (reference sequence). CDR3 nucleotides: TGTGCCAGCAGCTTCCCTAGCACAGATACGCAGTATTTT. Translation gives CASSFPSTDTQYF.

This chain links TRBV30 with TRBJ1-1; TRBD1 aligns across 7 bases. This CDR3 contains 14 residues. Germline values: CDR1 GTSNPN, CDR2 SVGIG (reference sequence). The J segment lost 1 base and the V segment lost 3 bases, leaving 5 bases of the junction unmatched. CDR3 sequence reads: CAWRAGTENTEAFF. The DNA for the CDR3 is TGTGCCTGGAGGGCAGGGACAGAGAACACTGAAGCTTTCTTT.

This clone has only a few counts. This chain's CDR3 is CASALGLAQYNEQFF. The CDR3 DNA reads TGTGCTAGTGCCCTAGGACTAGCGCAATACAATGAGCAGTTCTTC. The J gene is TRBJ2-1, the V gene TRBV12-5; 9 nucleotides align to TRBD2. V shed 7 bases, J shed 4 bases, and the junction held 8 bases outside the gene matches. CDR3 length: 15 amino acids. In germline, CDR1 is LGHNT, CDR2 FRNRAP.

As concerns this clone: One end of the junction varies from germline; a read error may be responsible. The V and J genes are TRBV7-7 and TRBJ2-1; D might be TRBD2 (6 bases). CDR1 is SSHAT, CDR2 FNYEAQ, per germline (reference sequence). The CDR3 covers 15 residues. CDR3 DNA: TGTGCTAGCAGCTTAGGAGCGGGCCAATACAATGAGCAGTTCTTC. Amino acids: CASSLGAGQYNEQFF.

This clone was recorded a few times. The genes are TRBV11-2 and TRBJ2-3; TRBD2 agrees at 11 bases. With 0 bases clipped from V and 6 bases from J, the junction kept 11 bases outside the gene matches. The CDR3 loop spans 18 amino acids. Germline CDR1 SGHAT, CDR2 FQNNGV. The CDR3 nucleotides read TGTGCCAGCAGCTTAGATCGAGGTAGCGGGAGGGCCGGGGATACGCAGTATTTT. Translating gives CASSLDRGSGRAGDTQYF.

This rearrangement joins TRBV28 to TRBJ1-2; D gene uncertain. CDR3 size: 13 residues. Trimming shortened V by 3 bases and J by 4 bases, and 9 bases separated the two germline ends. Germline V gene sequence: CDR1 MDHEN, CDR2 SYDVKM. For the CDR3, the DNA is TGTGCCAGCAGTTTGGTCAGGCTCTATGGCTACACCTTC. It is translated as CASSLVRLYGYTF.

The chain joins TRBV15 to TRBJ2-7, with TRBD2 identical over 7 bases. V was clipped by 0 bases and J by 2 bases; unmatched bases: 10. In germline, CDR1 is LNHNV, CDR2 YYDKDF (reference sequence). The CDR3 has 17 amino acids. CDR3 protein: CATSRETQRGRPYEQYF. CDR3 DNA: TGTGCCACCAGCAGAGAAACGCAGCGGGGCCGTCCCTACGAGCAGTACTTC.

There are a few counts of this clone. This chain uses TRBV19 with TRBJ1-1; D gene ambiguous. The CDR3 runs to 13 residues. V dropped 5 bases and J dropped 1 base, with 8 bases sitting between them. Per the germline V gene, CDR1 is LNHDA and CDR2 is SQIVND (reference sequence). The CDR3 here is CASSLRKNTEAFF. The CDR3 nucleotides are TGTGCCAGTAGTCTGCGCAAGAACACTGAAGCTTTCTTT.

This clone was observed a handful of times. This rearrangement joins TRBV19 to TRBJ1-2; no reliable D call. Germline CDR1 LNHDA, CDR2 SQIVND (reference sequence). The CDR3 has 14 amino acids. Deletions cut 3 bases from V and 4 bases from J, with 12 bases between. As DNA, the CDR3 is TGTGCCAGTAGTATTCTTACTACACCCTATGGCTACACCTTC. Translated: CASSILTTPYGYTF.

A few counts support this clone. The chain uses TRBV28 and TRBJ2-4; no reliable D call. CDR1 and CDR2 (germline): MDHEN, SYDVKM. V lost 3 bases, J lost 0 bases, and 9 bases lay in between. The CDR3 is 15 residues long. The CDR3 sequence is CASSFGSLAKNIQYF. DNA for the CDR3: TGTGCCAGCAGTTTCGGGTCTCTAGCCAAAAACATTCAGTACTTC.

The J gene is TRBJ2-7, the V gene TRBV30, with a tentative D call TRBD2 (5 bases). The CDR3 totals 11 residues. V dropped 2 bases and J dropped 7 bases, with 9 bases sitting between them. Germline CDR1 reads GTSNPN; CDR2 reads SVGIG (reference sequence). CDR3 amino acids: CAWSMGEEQYF. CDR3 in DNA: TGTGCCTGGAGTATGGGAGAAGAGCAGTACTTC.

The genes are TRBV30 and TRBJ2-7, with a possible D match to TRBD1 (6 bases). CDR1 is GTSNPN and CDR2 is SVGIG in the germline V gene (reference sequence). Trimming took off 2 bases at V and 0 bases at J, with 14 bases between the two ends. This CDR3 region has 15 residues. The CDR3 is CAWSRGQGHSYEQYF. CDR3 in DNA: TGTGCCTGGAGTCGGGGTCAGGGACACTCCTACGAGCAGTACTTC.

This rearrangement joins TRBV28 to TRBJ2-3; D is undetermined. The CDR3 is 13 amino acids. V was shortened by 5 bases and J by 3 bases, with 9 bases between the two germline ends. CDR1 and CDR2 from the germline V gene are MDHEN and SYDVKM. The CDR3: CASSLQWTDTQYF. Here the CDR3 DNA reads TGTGCCAGCAGTCTCCAGTGGACAGATACGCAGTATTTT.

This clone appeared a few times. This chain connects TRBV28 to TRBJ2-7, with TRBD1 matching over 11 bases. The CDR3 is 14 amino acids. Per germline, CDR1 MDHEN and CDR2 SYDVKM. Unmatched junction bases numbered 6, after V lost 7 bases and J lost 4 bases. This chain's CDR3 is CASTQGDRGYEQYF. The CDR3 DNA sequence: TGTGCCAGCACCCAGGGGGACAGGGGGTACGAGCAGTACTTC.

This chain uses TRBV28 with TRBJ2-2; possibly TRBD1 for D (5 bases). Germline V gene data show CDR1 as MDHEN and CDR2 as SYDVKM. The CDR3 loop spans 13 amino acids. Deletions cut 5 bases from V and 6 bases from J, with 10 bases between. CDR3 coding DNA: TGTGCCAGCAGTCCCCGACAGCCCGGGGAGCTGTTTTTT. This codes for CASSPRQPGELFF. Full variable domain (missing parts from reference TRBV28 and TRBJ2-2): DVKVTQSSRYLVKRTGEKVFLECVQDMDHENMFWYRQDPGLGLRLIYFSYDVKMKEKGDIPEGYSVSREKKERFSLILESASTNQTSMYLCASSPRQPGELFFGEGSRLTVL.

V and J are TRBV4-3 and TRBJ1-5, with D hard to call. Germline assignment: CDR1 LGHNA and CDR2 YSLEER. Trimming stripped 0 bases from V and 6 bases from J, with 6 bases between. CDR3 length: 13 amino acids. The CDR3 nucleotides are TGCGCCAGCAGCCAAGACCTAATTCAGCCCCAGCATTTT. It codes for CASSQDLIQPQHF.

The chain links TRBV30 to TRBJ2-1; the D is unclear. The CDR3 is 13 amino acids. The V gene's germline CDR1 is GTSNPN and CDR2 SVGIG (reference sequence). V lost 2 bases and J lost 0, with 5 bases in between. CDR3 nucleotide sequence: TGTGCCTGGAGTAGCGCCTCCTACAATGAGCAGTTCTTC. Protein: CAWSSASYNEQFF.

The chain uses TRBV2 and TRBJ1-2; the D is unclear. Looked up from germline, CDR1 is SNHLY and CDR2 is FYNNEI. The CDR3 loop spans 14 amino acids. V gave up 2 bases and J gave up 12 bases, with 19 bases separating them. The CDR3 region is CASSEFSRASRDTF. DNA of the CDR3: TGTGCCAGCAGTGAATTTAGCAGAGCTTCCCGCGACACCTTC.

V gene TRBV30 combines with J gene TRBJ2-5; TRBD2 agrees at 12 bases. The V and J ends lost 2 bases and 5 bases, in that order; junction bases with no gene match: 9. The CDR3 is 16 residues long. CDR1 and CDR2 (germline): GTSNPN, SVGIG (reference sequence). CDR3 DNA: TGTGCCTGGAGTCCTGGACTAGCGGGGTCCGGGGAGACCCAGTACTTC. It specifies CAWSPGLAGSGETQYF.

DNA for the CDR3: TGTGCCAGCAGTGAATCTGGCAGGCAAGTCTCTGGGGCCAACGTCCTGACTTTC. This translates into CASSESGRQVSGANVLTF. The chain recombines TRBV25-1 with TRBJ2-6; unclear D gene. Germline CDR1 is MGHDK and CDR2 is SYGVNS. Deletions cut 1 base from V and 0 bases from J, with 13 bases between. CDR3 length equals 18 residues.

The chain is built from TRBV27 and TRBJ2-1; 7 bases fit TRBD1. The germline CDR1 and CDR2 sequences are MNHEY and SMNVEV (reference sequence). The CDR3 runs to 15 residues. The DNA for the CDR3 is TGTGCTAGAGAGGGGGCCCCTGGGCAGGACAATGAGCAGTTCTTC. Translation: CAREGAPGQDNEQFF.

J is TRBJ2-7 and V is TRBV9, with D possibly being TRBD1 (6 bases). Germline CDR1 SGDLS, CDR2 YYNGEE. The CDR3 contains 15 residues. The ends were cut back, 4 bases at V and 6 bases at J, with 20 bases in the middle. The CDR3 loop is CASSRPQGALSEQYF. CDR3 nucleotides: TGTGCCAGCAGCCGCCCACAGGGAGCCCTCTCCGAGCAGTACTTC.

Points on this clone: Other DNA sequences in the same sample also yield this CDR3. This sequence joins TRBV5-1 and TRBJ2-3; 7 nucleotides line up with TRBD1. The CDR3 extends over 15 amino acids. Trimming removed 0 bases from V and 0 bases from J; junction bases left unmatched: 1. Germline CDR1 is SGHRS and CDR2 is YFSETQ. In nucleotides, the CDR3 is TGCGCCAGCAGCTTGGCAGGGGGAAGCACAGATACGCAGTATTTT. Protein product: CASSLAGGSTDTQYF.

This chain connects TRBV28 to TRBJ1-2; 8 bases are a match to TRBD1. The CDR3 consists of 14 residues. Germline CDR1 MDHEN, CDR2 SYDVKM. V lost 8 bases to trimming and J lost 4 bases; unmatched junction nucleotides: 9. In DNA form, the CDR3 reads TGTGCCAGCTATGTCGCAGGGGGCCTCTATGGCTACACCTTC. Translation: CASYVAGGLYGYTF.

The J gene is TRBJ1-5, the V gene TRBV30, with 8 bases matching TRBD1. The J segment lost 6 bases and the V segment lost 4 bases, leaving 8 bases of the junction unmatched. CDR1 and CDR2 (germline): GTSNPN, SVGIG (reference sequence). This CDR3 comprises 14 residues. The CDR3 DNA is TGTGCCTGGACCCCAGGACAGGGAATTCAGCCCCAGCATTTT. Translated, it gives CAWTPGQGIQPQHF.